This TCR beta chain was identified during a study of blood T cell repertoires in COVID-19. Across the study: There were acute and convalescent COVID-19 samples, and they came from the United States, Italy and Spain.

The CDR3 runs 14 residues. Germline CDR1 MNHEY, CDR2 SVGAGI. Trimming took 6 bases from V and 5 from J; bases not matched to a gene: 7. This clone was seen only a few times. Assay used: immunoSEQ multiplex PCR; TCRdb lists only in-frame clones, some missing. Seen here are hundreds of thousands of clones, about 88% observed once, and the top ten hold about an eighth. Sequencing used peripheral blood. This sequence originates from a woman in her seventies with COVID-19, enrolled during active disease. The rearrangement links TRBV6-5 to TRBJ2-5, with 9 bases that match TRBD2. CDR3 region: CASRGGLAKETQYF. The CDR3 region has the DNA TGTGCCAGCAGGGGAGGACTAGCGAAGGAGACCCAGTACTTC.